Each of the 4 T cell receptor beta chains below was sequenced from the same sample in a study of blood T cells in healthy people across ages. Next came a second PCR, run for roughly 6 to 11 cycles, which used a sample-barcoded 5' primer along with a J-beta primer mix. TCRdb analysed the 5' RACE reads with MiXCR anew, one entry per CDR3 protein. The sample lists some 290,000 distinct CDR3 sequences, 27% seen once, with 25% to 30% in the top ten. Sequencing was done on a sample of blood. The receptors derive from a woman in her 70s in good health.

The chain is built from TRBV2 and TRBJ2-2; D not certain. The germline V gene has CDR1 SNHLY and CDR2 FYNNEI. The V end lost 7 bases, the J end lost 3 bases, and 15 bases lay between the germline ends. The CDR3 totals 15 residues. CDR3 sequence reads: CASKGRTPDTGELFF. The DNA for the CDR3 is TGTGCCAGCAAGGGCAGGACGCCCGACACCGGGGAGCTGTTTTTT.

V and J are TRBV29-1 and TRBJ2-3; 9 positions match TRBD2. This CDR3 is 15 amino acids long. Germline V gives CDR1 SQVTM, CDR2 ANQGSEA. J gave up 3 bases and V 6 bases, and 10 bases lay outside the gene matches. Here the CDR3 DNA reads TGCAGCGTCCTCGGAGCGGGGGGAGGGACAGATACGCAGTATTTT. Its translation: CSVLGAGGGTDTQYF.

The table lists this clonotype with a few counts. This chain links TRBV5-1 with TRBJ2-5, with 14 bases matching TRBD2. V shed 0 bases, J shed 2 bases, and the junction held 3 bases outside the gene matches. The germline V gene has CDR1 SGHRS and CDR2 YFSETQ. This CDR3 contains 17 residues. The CDR3 here is CASSLGGLAGVQETQYF. CDR3 DNA: TGCGCCAGCAGCTTGGGGGGACTAGCGGGAGTTCAAGAGACCCAGTACTTC.

The chain is built from TRBV6-1 and TRBJ1-5; D gene ambiguous. In germline, CDR1 is MNHNS, CDR2 SASEGT. Trimming pared 5 bases from V and 3 bases from J, leaving 5 bases between. This CDR3 region has 12 residues. CDR3 loop: CASSRDNQPQHF. The CDR3 DNA reads as TGTGCCAGCAGTAGAGACAATCAGCCCCAGCATTTT.